The 18 T cell receptor beta chains listed next were all sequenced from one sample in a study of response to subunit inactivated influenza vaccine. TCRdb re-called the RT-PCR reads with MiXCR, one entry per CDR3 protein. This table has 540,000 or so distinct CDR3 sequences, 10% to 15% appearing once. Sequencing was performed on PBMCs from blood, taken roughly 48 days after vaccination. The receptors shown here come from a man aged 50 to 59 who received an inactivated influenza vaccine.

This clonotype was seen more than once but under ten times. The chain joins TRBV10-3 to TRBJ1-1, with 7 bases matching TRBD1. Losses at the gene ends were 6 bases for V and 4 bases for J; bases not matched to a gene: 8. The CDR3 loop spans 14 amino acids. Germline CDR1 is ENHRY and CDR2 is SYGVKD. This CDR3 is CAIREGASFTEAFF. CDR3 DNA sequence: TGTGCCATCAGGGAGGGGGCTTCCTTCACTGAAGCTTTCTTT.

This clonotype was observed a handful of times. This chain uses TRBV6-2 or TRBV6-3 with TRBJ2-1; 11 bases are shared with TRBD2. The CDR3 covers 12 residues. Germline values: CDR1 MNHEY, CDR2 SVGEGT. The V segment lost 6 bases and the J segment 16 bases; nucleotides outside the gene matches: 8. This CDR3 reads CASRLAGAQLFF. CDR3 coding DNA: TGTGCCAGCAGACTAGCGGGAGCCCAATTATTCTTC.

The J gene is TRBJ2-1, the V gene TRBV12-3 or TRBV12-4; tentative D call: TRBD2 (5 bases). The CDR3 loop spans 15 amino acids. V lost 1 base to trimming and J lost 5 bases, with 12 bases between them. The CDR3 protein is CASSLEELVDNEQFF. The CDR3 DNA reads as TGTGCCAGCAGTTTAGAGGAACTAGTGGACAATGAGCAGTTCTTC.

The V call is TRBV20-1, the J call TRBJ1-4; D is perhaps TRBD1 (6 bases). Germline V gene sequence: CDR1 DFQATT, CDR2 SNEGSKA (reference sequence). This CDR3 is built from 15 residues. V was clipped by 0 bases and J by 4 bases, with 12 bases between them. Here the CDR3 DNA reads TGCAGTGCTAGAGACGCGGGGGCGGGTAATGAAAAACTGTTTTTT. It specifies CSARDAGAGNEKLFF.

This clonotype was counted between two and nine times. The V gene is TRBV4-2, the J gene TRBJ2-3; D gene unclear. CDR3 length: 17 amino acids. From germline, CDR1 is LGHNA and CDR2 YNFKEQ. V lost 3 bases, J lost 2 bases, and 18 bases lay in between. CDR3 residues: CASSHAIASANTDTQYF. Written as DNA, the CDR3 is TGTGCCAGCAGCCACGCCATTGCCTCTGCTAACACAGATACGCAGTATTTT.

This sequence joins TRBV11-3 and TRBJ2-3, with 9 nucleotides matching TRBD2. Germline values: CDR1 SGHNT, CDR2 YENEEA. The CDR3 spans 17 residues. V lost 5 bases to trimming and J lost 5 bases; unmatched junction nucleotides: 14. The DNA for the CDR3 is TGTGCCAGCAGCCACGGGACCGGCGGGGGGGCAGTAGATACGCAGTATTTT. As protein: CASSHGTGGGAVDTQYF.

This chain uses TRBV5-1 with TRBJ2-2; TRBD2 is a possible D gene (6 bases). V lost 5 bases, J lost 2 bases, and 10 bases lay in between. The germline V gene encodes CDR1 SGHRS and CDR2 YFSETQ. This CDR3 is 14 amino acids long. In DNA, the CDR3 is TGCGCCAGCAGTCCCACTAGCAACACCGGGGAGCTGTTTTTT. Its protein product is CASSPTSNTGELFF.

This clonotype has more than one count but fewer than ten. The chain's CDR3 is CASRDVGNTGELFF. Here the CDR3 DNA reads TGTGCCAGTAGAGATGTGGGGAACACCGGGGAGCTGTTTTTT. The chain recombines TRBV7-2 with TRBJ2-2; D unclear. The V and J ends lost 9 bases and 1 base respectively, with 12 bases between them. The CDR3 is 14 amino acids. CDR1 is SGHTA and CDR2 is FQGNSA in the germline V gene.

This clonotype was observed a few times. The gene calls are TRBV10-3 and TRBJ2-7; no definite D call. CDR1 is ENHRY and CDR2 is SYGVKD in the germline V gene. Deletions cut 7 bases from V and 2 bases from J, with 15 bases between. This CDR3 has 14 residues. The CDR3 coding sequence is TGTGCCATCAACGAAGGGCTTGCAGCCTACGAGCAGTACTTC. This encodes CAINEGLAAYEQYF.

The chain couples TRBV4-1 to TRBJ1-2, with no clear D. Germline CDR1 is MGHRA and CDR2 is YSYEKL. The CDR3 has 14 residues. With 5 bases removed from V and 8 bases from J, the gap between germline ends came to 18 bases. CDR3 DNA sequence: TGCGCCAGCAGCGAAAACACGGTTAAGGAAGGCTACACCTTC. Translating it yields CASSENTVKEGYTF.

The rearrangement uses TRBV20-1 and TRBJ2-3, with TRBD2 matching over 11 bases. V gave up 3 bases and J gave up 3 bases; unmatched junction bases: 5. CDR1 is DFQATT and CDR2 is SNEGSKA in the germline V gene (reference sequence). The CDR3 contains 15 residues. The CDR3 nucleotides read TGCAGTGCTAGTCGGCTAGCGGGGGGAACAGATACGCAGTATTTT. This sequence encodes CSASRLAGGTDTQYF.

This clonotype has at least ten counts. The chain links TRBV7-9 to TRBJ1-1; no clear D. The CDR3 covers 12 residues. Germline V lookup: CDR1 SEHNR, CDR2 FQNEAQ (reference sequence). V was pared by 1 base and J by 3 bases, with 3 bases between. The CDR3 sequence is CASSLVYTEAFF. CDR3 nucleotides: TGTGCCAGCAGCTTAGTGTACACTGAAGCTTTCTTT.

This clonotype was seen a few times. The chain combines TRBV4-3 with TRBJ2-3; 7 nucleotides match TRBD2. There are 16 residues in the CDR3. Losses at the gene ends were 0 bases for V and 0 bases for J; bases not matched to a gene: 3. Looked up from germline, CDR1 is LGHNA and CDR2 is YSLEER. DNA for the CDR3: TGCGCCAGCAGCCAAGAATGGCGGGGGAGCACAGATACGCAGTATTTT. Amino acids: CASSQEWRGSTDTQYF.

This clonotype was recorded at least ten times. The chain combines TRBV20-1 with TRBJ2-1; D may be TRBD2 (6 bases). Trimming shortened V by 5 bases and J by 5 bases, and 16 bases separated the two germline ends. Per germline, CDR1 DFQATT and CDR2 SNEGSKA (reference sequence). The CDR3 loop spans 14 amino acids. The CDR3 sequence is CSAYRLERNNEQFF. The CDR3 DNA sequence: TGCAGTGCTTACCGACTAGAACGGAACAATGAGCAGTTCTTC.

This clonotype was observed many times. The chain combines TRBV29-1 with TRBJ2-7; 12 bases are a match to TRBD1. Per germline, CDR1 SQVTM and CDR2 ANQGSEA. V shed 4 bases and J 2 bases; nucleotides not matched to a gene: 0. CDR3 size: 13 residues. The CDR3 loop reads CSVGDRGPYEQYF. DNA for the CDR3: TGCAGCGTTGGGGACAGGGGGCCCTACGAGCAGTACTTC.

V is TRBV20-1 and J is TRBJ1-4, with no clear D. This CDR3 is 14 amino acids long. Germline values: CDR1 DFQATT, CDR2 SNEGSKA (reference sequence). V was clipped by 0 bases and J by 5 bases, with 10 bases between them. The chain's CDR3 is CSARDSGGNEKLFF. CDR3 DNA: TGCAGTGCTAGAGATTCAGGAGGAAATGAAAAACTGTTTTTT.

This clonotype has only a few counts. The V gene is TRBV5-1, the J gene TRBJ2-3; 8 nucleotides line up with TRBD2. This CDR3 spans 17 amino acids. The V segment lost 0 bases and the J segment 1 base; nucleotides outside the gene matches: 7. Germline values: CDR1 SGHRS, CDR2 YFSETQ. CDR3 DNA sequence: TGCGCCAGCAGCTTGGGCTATCGAGCGGGGGGCACAGATACGCAGTATTTT. Amino acid sequence: CASSLGYRAGGTDTQYF.

This clonotype has ten or more counts. This rearrangement joins TRBV20-1 to TRBJ2-3, with D perhaps being TRBD1 or TRBD2 (5 bases each). The CDR3 extends over 15 amino acids. Trimming removed 0 bases from V and 1 base from J, with 11 bases in between. CDR1 is DFQATT and CDR2 is SNEGSKA in the germline V gene (reference sequence). The CDR3 coding sequence is TGCAGTGCTAGAGATCCGAGGGGCGGCACAGATACGCAGTATTTT. Amino acids: CSARDPRGGTDTQYF.